The present entry profiles one T cell receptor beta chain with its context. The data were obtained in a study of blood T cell repertoires in COVID-19. The overall study: Sites across the United States, Italy and Spain contributed samples from acute and convalescent COVID-19. The cDNA or gDNA used as material had been derived from T cells, B-cell-depleted T cells, or PBMCs.

Under the authors' procedure: Estimation of nucleated cell counts was performed using reference gene primer amplification. The assay was immunoSEQ multiplex PCR, and TCRdb's table has in-frame clones only and misses some. V and J calls plus clone size are reproduced from that table; the DNA served to infer D and trimming. In the table there are 250,000 to 350,000 clones, approximately 90% of which are singletons. CDR3 length: 14 residues. Germline V CDR1 and CDR2: LNHNV, YYDKDF (reference sequence). V dropped 0 bases and J dropped 6 bases, with 11 bases sitting between them. Material: peripheral blood. The origin of this receptor is an older woman with acute or convalescent COVID-19. The chain carries TRBV15 and TRBJ1-2; maybe TRBD1 (5 bases). CDR3 residues: CATSRDSGGHGYTF. CDR3 bases: TGTGCCACCAGCAGAGATAGCGGGGGACATGGCTACACCTTC.